The entry that follows covers one TCR beta chain sequence. Only in-frame clones appear in the TCRdb table, and some are missing; sequencing was by immunoSEQ multiplex PCR. The repertoire holds tens of thousands of clones, with approximately 94% as singletons. The data belong to a study of T cell changes during pregnancy in multiple sclerosis. The clonotype originates from a female donor with multiple sclerosis, enrolled in a pregnancy study. The sequencing used CD8+ T cells from peripheral blood mononuclear cells, collected before pregnancy.

In DNA form, the CDR3 reads TGTGCCAGCAGTCTGAAGGGGGCCGGGGAGCTGTTTTTT. Its protein is CASSLKGAGELFF. V gene TRBV5-4 combines with J gene TRBJ2-2, with a possible D match to TRBD1 (6 bases). The CDR3 length is 13 residues. CDR1 and CDR2 (germline): SGHNT, YYREEE (reference sequence). V gave up 5 bases and J gave up 6 bases, with 11 bases separating them.